These T cell receptor beta chains were read from a single sample in a study of blood T cell repertoires in COVID-19. Measured with immunoSEQ multiplex PCR; TCRdb has only the in-frame clones, and not every one. The sample records hundreds of thousands of clones, around 90% being singletons. The sequencing input was peripheral blood. These receptors all come from a young woman who had recovered from COVID-19. CDR3s include the opening cysteine and the closing phenylalanine or tryptophan. A D gene is named only where the DNA matches it firmly. Rows may omit the clone size; those that give it use once, few, many or a size class.

V: TRBV5-5; J: TRBJ2-1; size: -; D: -; DNA: TGTGCCAGCAGCTTGCTAGGCGATGAGCAGTTCTTC; CDR3: CASSLLGDEQFF
V: TRBV21-1; J: TRBJ2-3; size: -; D: -; DNA: TGTGCCAGCAGCAAAGAGGGGGACAGGGAGGTGCCCCGCGACGAGACAGATACGCAGTATTTT; CDR3: CASSKEGDREVPRDETDTQYF
V: TRBV7-6; J: TRBJ2-1; size: -; D: -; DNA: TGTGCCAGCAGCTTAATTCATTCCAATGAGCAGTTCTTC; CDR3: CASSLIHSNEQFF
V: TRBV7-2; J: TRBJ1-4; size: once; D: -; DNA: TGTGCCAGCAGCTTAGCGGGGCGGGGAGGGGAAAAACTGTTTTTT; CDR3: CASSLAGRGGEKLFF
V: TRBV20-1; J: TRBJ1-2; size: -; D: -; DNA: TGCAGTGCTCTGGACGGACAATTC; CDR3: CSALDGQF
V: TRBV4-3; J: TRBJ2-2; size: -; D: TRBD2; DNA: TGCGCCAGCAGCCAAGTAGCGGGATTTGACACCGGGGAGCTGTTTTTT; CDR3: CASSQVAGFDTGELFF
V: TRBV12-3/TRBV12-4; J: TRBJ1-1; size: -; D: -; DNA: TGTGCCAGCAGTTTACGAGCGTGGAAAGCTTTCTTT; CDR3: CASSLRAWKAFF
V: TRBV29-1; J: TRBJ2-1; size: -; D: -; DNA: TGCAGCGTTGAAAGGGCGGGGCGGGTTGAGCAGTTCTTC; CDR3: CSVERAGRVEQFF
V: TRBV18; J: TRBJ2-3; size: -; D: -; DNA: TGTGCCAGCTCACCACGGAGAGAAGATACGCAGTATTTT; CDR3: CASSPRREDTQYF
V: TRBV12-5; J: TRBJ1-1; size: -; D: -; DNA: TGTGCTAGTGGTTTAATTTCAGGGGCTGCTTTCTTT; CDR3: CASGLISGAAFF
V: TRBV14; J: TRBJ1-1; size: -; D: TRBD1; DNA: TGTGCCAGCAGCTCCCAAAGACTATTGTACCGGGACAGGGGGAACACTGAAGCTTTCTTT; CDR3: CASSSQRLLYRDRGNTEAFF
V: TRBV11-2; J: TRBJ2-1; size: -; D: -; DNA: TGTGCCAGCAGCCCCCCTAGCCGATACAATGAGCAGTTCTTC; CDR3: CASSPPSRYNEQFF
V: TRBV18; J: TRBJ2-1; size: -; D: TRBD1; DNA: TGTGCCAGCTCTCTGGGGACAGGGAGGATCGGTGAGCAGTTCTTC; CDR3: CASSLGTGRIGEQFF
V: TRBV2; J: TRBJ2-1; size: -; D: TRBD2; DNA: TGTGCCAGCATCCCAGGGCCCTTTCCAACCACTAGCGGAATTCACAATGAGCAGTTCTTC; CDR3: CASIPGPFPTTSGIHNEQFF
V: TRBV21-1; J: TRBJ1-6; size: -; D: -; DNA: TGTGCCAGCAGGGGGAGACGGGACAGGCAGAGCTCCTATAATTCACCCCTCCACTTT; CDR3: CASRGRRDRQSSYNSPLHF
V: TRBV28; J: TRBJ2-6; size: -; D: -; DNA: TGTGCCAGCAGTTCTCTCAGCTCTGGGGCCAACGTCCTGACTTTC; CDR3: CASSSLSSGANVLTF
V: TRBV11-3; J: TRBJ2-3; size: once; D: -; DNA: TGTGCCAGCAGCTTGCGGACAGATACGCAGTATTTT; CDR3: CASSLRTDTQYF
V: TRBV18; J: TRBJ2-3; size: -; D: TRBD2; DNA: TGTGCCAGCTCACAAGGGACTAGCGGGGTCACAGATACGCAGTATTTT; CDR3: CASSQGTSGVTDTQYF